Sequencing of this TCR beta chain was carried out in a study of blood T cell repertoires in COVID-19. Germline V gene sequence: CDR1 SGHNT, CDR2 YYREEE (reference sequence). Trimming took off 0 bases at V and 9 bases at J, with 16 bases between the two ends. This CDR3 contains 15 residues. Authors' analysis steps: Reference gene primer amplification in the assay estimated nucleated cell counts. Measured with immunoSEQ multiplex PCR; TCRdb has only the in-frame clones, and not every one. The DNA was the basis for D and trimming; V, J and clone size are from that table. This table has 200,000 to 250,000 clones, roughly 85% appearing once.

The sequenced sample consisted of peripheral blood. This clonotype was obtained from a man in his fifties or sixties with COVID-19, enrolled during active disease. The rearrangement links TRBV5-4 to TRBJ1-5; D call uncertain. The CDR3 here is CASSLGGQNPRPQHF. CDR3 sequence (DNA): TGTGCCAGCAGCTTGGGAGGGCAGAACCCAAGGCCCCAGCATTTT.